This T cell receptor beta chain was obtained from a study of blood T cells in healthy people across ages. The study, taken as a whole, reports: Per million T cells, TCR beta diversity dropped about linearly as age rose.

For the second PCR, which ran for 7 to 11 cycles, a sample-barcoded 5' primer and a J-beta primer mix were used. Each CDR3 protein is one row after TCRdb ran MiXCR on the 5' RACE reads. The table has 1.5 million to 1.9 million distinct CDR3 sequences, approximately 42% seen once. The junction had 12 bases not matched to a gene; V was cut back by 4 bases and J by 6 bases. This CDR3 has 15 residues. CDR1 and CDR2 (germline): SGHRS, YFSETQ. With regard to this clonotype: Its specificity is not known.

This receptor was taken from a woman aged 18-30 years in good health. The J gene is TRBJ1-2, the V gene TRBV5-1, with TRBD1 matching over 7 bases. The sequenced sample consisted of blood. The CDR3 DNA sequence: TGCGCCAGCAGCCACCTCTTATACAGGGGTGATGGCTACACCTTC. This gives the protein CASSHLLYRGDGYTF.